This TCR beta chain was profiled in a study of blood T cell repertoires in COVID-19. Looking at the study overall: Spain, Italy and the United States supplied samples that represented acute and convalescent COVID-19.

The table came from immunoSEQ multiplex PCR; TCRdb's copy has only in-frame clones and leaves some out. This table has about 170,000 clones, more than 70% appearing once. The CDR3 totals 16 residues. V lost 2 bases and J lost 8; bases outside the gene matches: 6. Germline V gene lookup returns CDR1 SGDLS and CDR2 YYNGEE. Specimen: peripheral blood. The V and J genes are TRBV9 and TRBJ2-2; 13 nucleotides match TRBD2. The TCR originated in a woman of 80 years or more with active or convalescent COVID-19. The CDR3 reads CASSVTSGRALGELFF. In DNA, the CDR3 is TGTGCCAGCAGCGTTACTAGCGGGAGGGCCTTGGGGGAGCTGTTTTTT.